Below are 30 T cell receptor beta chains sequenced from a single sample in a study of OX40 agonist ivuxolimab in advanced cancers. Using immunoSEQ multiplex PCR, the repertoire was profiled, and TCRdb retains in-frame clones only, with some absent. The sample shows about 82,000 clones, more than 75% of them seen only once. The sequenced sample was CD4+ or CD8+ T cells sorted from blood, obtained in a trial of the OX40 agonist ivuxolimab. Receptors were obtained from an adult with an advanced solid tumor such as melanoma, head and neck, liver or kidney cancer.

The CDR3: CASSTRVNEQAFF. DNA for the CDR3: TGTGCCAGTAGTACCCGGGTTAATGAGCAAGCTTTCTTT. The chain couples TRBV19 to TRBJ1-1; D remains ambiguous. This CDR3 comprises 13 residues. The germline V and J ends were trimmed by 4 bases and 9 bases, with 15 bases remaining between them. Germline V lookup: CDR1 LNHDA, CDR2 SQIVND (reference sequence).

The chain joins TRBV10-3 to TRBJ2-1, with 8 bases matching TRBD2. V shed 6 bases, J shed 0 bases, and the junction held 4 bases outside the gene matches. This CDR3 is 15 amino acids long. CDR1 and CDR2 (germline): ENHRY, SYGVKD. The CDR3 DNA reads TGTGCCATCAGGGCGGGGGGAATCTCCTACAATGAGCAGTTCTTC. It encodes CAIRAGGISYNEQFF.

The rearrangement links TRBV13 to TRBJ1-3, with TRBD1 matching over 8 bases. Germline CDR1 PRHDT, CDR2 FYEKMQ (reference sequence). The junction had 12 bases not matched to a gene; V was cut back by 10 bases and J by 1 base. CDR3 size: 16 residues. The CDR3 loop reads CAIESQGAGSGNTIYF. The DNA of the CDR3 is TGTGCCATCGAATCTCAGGGGGCAGGATCTGGAAACACCATATATTTT.

The chain couples TRBV5-8 to TRBJ1-5; D not resolved. Trimming pared 0 bases from V and 11 bases from J, leaving 15 bases between. Per germline, CDR1 SGHTS and CDR2 YDEGEE. The CDR3 has 14 residues. The CDR3 protein is CASSLGQISYSQHF. The CDR3 DNA sequence: TGTGCCAGCAGCTTGGGGCAGATTTCATATTCCCAGCATTTT.

The chain joins TRBV18 to TRBJ2-3; 8 nucleotides match TRBD1. J gave up 3 bases and V 0 bases, and 17 bases lay outside the gene matches. The CDR3 covers 20 residues. Germline V gene lookup returns CDR1 KGHSH and CDR2 LQKENI. CDR3 nucleotides: TGTGCCAGCTCACCACCGATGGGGACAGGCTGGACTTGGGTTACAGATACGCAGTATTTT. This gives the protein CASSPPMGTGWTWVTDTQYF. Combining the CDR3 with reference TRBV18 and TRBJ2-3 gives the whole variable domain NAGVMQNPRHLVRRRGQEARLRCSPMKGHSHVYWYRQLPEEGLKFMVYLQKENIIDESGMPKERFSAEFPKEGPSILRIQQVVRGDSAAYFCASSPPMGTGWTWVTDTQYFGPGTRLTVL.

This rearrangement joins TRBV7-2 to TRBJ2-5; D tentatively fits TRBD1 or TRBD2 (5 bases each). The CDR3 consists of 14 residues. V lost 3 bases and J lost 2, with 10 bases in between. Germline CDR1 reads SGHTA; CDR2 reads FQGNSA. The chain's CDR3 is CASSLGPIQETQYF. CDR3 nucleotides: TGTGCCAGCAGCTTGGGACCGATTCAAGAGACCCAGTACTTC.

This clone was observed a few times. This sequence joins TRBV11-2 and TRBJ1-5; D unclear. In germline, CDR1 is SGHAT, CDR2 FQNNGV. CDR3 length equals 13 residues. The V end was cut by 1 base, the J end by 4 bases, with 5 bases between. As DNA, the CDR3 is TGTGCCAGCAGCTTAGTCCAGAATCAGCCCCAGCATTTT. It is translated as CASSLVQNQPQHF.

The rearrangement uses TRBV5-1 and TRBJ2-3, with D tentatively TRBD2 (6 bases). The CDR3 runs 15 residues. The V and J ends lost 1 base and 5 bases respectively, with 14 bases between them. Germline V lookup: CDR1 SGHRS, CDR2 YFSETQ. The CDR3 spells CASSLIRGAEDTQYF. CDR3 DNA: TGCGCCAGCAGCTTGATTCGCGGGGCTGAAGATACGCAGTATTTT.

The CDR3 region is CASSPGTPTGELFF. In nucleotides, the CDR3 is TGTGCCAGCAGTCCCGGGACACCAACCGGGGAGCTGTTTTTT. This rearrangement joins TRBV2 to TRBJ2-2, with D maybe TRBD1 (6 bases). This CDR3 contains 14 residues. The germline CDR1 and CDR2 sequences are SNHLY and FYNNEI. V lost 5 bases and J 5 bases, leaving 12 bases between the germline ends.

Concerning this clone itself: No DNA is shown, since the ends of the CDR3 on it are uncertain; the CDR3 is the one TCRdb lists. V and J are TRBV4-3 and TRBJ1-1; the DNA was not used to check the table's D call, TRBD1. Germline loops: CDR1 LGHNA, CDR2 YSLEER. The CDR3 has 16 amino acids, counting both end residues. CDR3 amino acids: CASSQDMDRLTLKLSF.

The chain's CDR3 is CASSPGQGDRADTQYF. CDR3 DNA sequence: TGTGCCAGCAGCCCCGGACAGGGGGATCGAGCAGATACGCAGTATTTT. V is TRBV7-7 and J is TRBJ2-3, with 10 nucleotides matching TRBD1. Germline CDR1 and CDR2: SSHAT and FNYEAQ (reference sequence). CDR3 length: 16 residues. V shed 5 bases, J shed 4 bases, and the junction held 9 bases outside the gene matches. Complete variable domain (other parts from reference TRBV7-7 and TRBJ2-3): GAGVSQSPRYKVTKRGQDVTLRCDPISSHATLYWYQQALGQGPEFLTYFNYEAQPDKSGLPSDRFSAERPEGSISTLTIQRTEQRDSAMYRCASSPGQGDRADTQYFGPGTRLTVL.

The chain couples TRBV6-1 to TRBJ1-5; D might be TRBD1 (6 bases). The germline CDR1 and CDR2 sequences are MNHNS and SASEGT. Trimming stripped 11 bases from V and 5 bases from J, with 19 bases between. This CDR3 has 14 amino acids. CDR3 coding DNA: TGTGCCCGCCTTTGGGGGGCCAAGGATCAGCCCCAGCATTTT. Its translation is CARLWGAKDQPQHF.

This clone was found once. The CDR3: CASTTRGGQETQYF. The CDR3, as DNA: TGTGCCAGCACCACTCGCGGGGGACAAGAGACCCAGTACTTC. The chain employs TRBV6-6 and TRBJ2-5; 7 nucleotides agree with TRBD2. Per the germline V gene, CDR1 is MNHNY and CDR2 is SVGAGI (reference sequence). V dropped 7 bases and J dropped 2; count of bases not matched to a gene: 7. CDR3 length: 14 residues.

The chain is built from TRBV7-9 and TRBJ1-2, with 7 bases aligning to TRBD1. Germline V gene lookup returns CDR1 SEHNR and CDR2 FQNEAQ (reference sequence). J was trimmed by 8 bases and V by 2 bases; bases with no gene match: 5. CDR3 length equals 13 residues. The CDR3 sequence is CASSLPDRSGYTF. For the CDR3, the DNA is TGTGCCAGCAGCTTACCGGACAGGTCCGGCTACACCTTC. Looking up the rest from reference TRBV7-9 and TRBJ1-2 gives the full variable domain: DTGVSQNPRHKITKRGQNVTFRCDPISEHNRLYWYRQTLGQGPEFLTYFQNEAQLEKSRLLSDRFSAERPKGSFSTLEIQRTEQGDSAMYLCASSLPDRSGYTFGSGTRLTVV.

This chain joins TRBV5-1 and TRBJ1-1, with D tentatively TRBD1 (6 bases). The CDR3 loop spans 13 amino acids. Trimming took 6 bases from V and 2 from J, leaving 11 bases between them. Germline V gene sequence: CDR1 SGHRS, CDR2 YFSETQ. The CDR3 sequence is CASTGEANTEAFF. CDR3 nucleotides: TGCGCCAGCACAGGGGAGGCCAACACTGAAGCTTTCTTT.

V is TRBV6-1 and J is TRBJ2-7, with 7 bases fitting TRBD2. Germline values: CDR1 MNHNS, CDR2 SASEGT. The CDR3 has 14 residues. V gave up 7 bases and J gave up 0 bases; unmatched junction bases: 6. CDR3 nucleotides: TGTGCCAGCATCTACAGCGGGGCCTCCTACGAGCAGTACTTC. This sequence encodes CASIYSGASYEQYF.

The chain uses TRBV28 and TRBJ1-2, with D maybe TRBD1 (5 bases). The CDR3 extends over 13 amino acids. V was cut by 6 bases and J by 7 bases, with 15 bases left in between. Germline assignment: CDR1 MDHEN and CDR2 SYDVKM. CDR3 region: CASSPTRVGGYTF. The CDR3, as DNA: TGTGCCAGCAGCCCTACCAGGGTTGGTGGCTACACCTTC.

The genes are TRBV5-8 and TRBJ1-1, with D possibly TRBD1 on 6 matching bases. Between the trimmed V and J ends, which lost 0 bases and 10 bases, there was a span of 19 bases. The CDR3 is made up of 15 amino acids. Germline V CDR1 and CDR2: SGHTS, YDEGEE. CDR3 region: CASSLELGARNLAFF. The CDR3 nucleotides read TGTGCCAGCAGCTTGGAATTGGGGGCGCGAAATCTAGCTTTCTTT.

In its sample, this clone was seen once. V is TRBV7-8 and J is TRBJ2-3, with D maybe TRBD1 (5 bases). The CDR3 totals 14 residues. Germline V lookup: CDR1 SGHVS, CDR2 FQNEAQ. The V and J ends lost 2 bases and 4 bases respectively, with 10 bases between them. DNA of the CDR3: TGTGCCAGCAGCTTAAACAGGAACGCAGATACGCAGTATTTT. It yields the protein CASSLNRNADTQYF.

The table lists this clone with a few counts. The CDR3 coding sequence is TGTGCCCTTCGTGAGACAGCCAATTCACCCCTCCACTTT. Residues: CALRETANSPLHF. V usage is TRBV6-1 and J usage is TRBJ1-6; D is possibly TRBD1 (5 bases). The V end lost 11 bases, the J end lost 7 bases, and 15 bases lay between the germline ends. This CDR3 comprises 13 residues. Germline lookup yields CDR1 MNHNS and CDR2 SASEGT.

The chain links TRBV28 to TRBJ2-3, with D tentatively TRBD1 or TRBD2 (6 bases each). Trimming stripped 6 bases from V and 0 bases from J, with 13 bases between. In germline, CDR1 is MDHEN, CDR2 SYDVKM. This CDR3 is 15 amino acids long. DNA for the CDR3: TGTGCCAGCAGCACTAGGGGGGCTAGCACAGATACGCAGTATTTT. Amino acids: CASSTRGASTDTQYF.

This clone was detected a few times. This rearrangement joins TRBV2 to TRBJ1-2; the match to TRBD1 covers 8 bases. With 5 bases clipped from V and 12 bases from J, the junction kept 14 bases outside the gene matches. Germline CDR1 reads SNHLY; CDR2 reads FYNNEI. This CDR3 comprises 14 residues. As DNA, the CDR3 is TGTGCCAGCAGTTATACCAGTAAGGACAGGGCAGACACCTTC. Translating gives CASSYTSKDRADTF.

This chain links TRBV11-2 with TRBJ2-7; D possibly corresponds to TRBD1 (8 bases). The CDR3 runs to 14 residues. CDR1 is SGHAT, CDR2 FQNNGV, per germline. The V end was cut by 3 bases, the J end by 4 bases, with 13 bases between. The CDR3 DNA is TGTGCCAGCAGCTTTACAGGGGGGGGTTACGAGCAGTACTTC. The encoded protein is CASSFTGGGYEQYF. The full variable domain, in which reference TRBV11-2 and TRBJ2-7 provide the parts outside the CDR3, is EAGVAQSPRYKIIEKRQSVAFWCNPISGHATLYWYQQILGQGPKLLIQFQNNGVVDDSQLPKDRFSAERLKGVDSTLKIQPAKLEDSAVYLCASSFTGGGYEQYFGPGTRLTVT.

This clone was observed once. The chain joins TRBV7-2 to TRBJ2-3; D not certain. The CDR3 is made up of 12 amino acids. Trimming took 5 bases from V and 5 from J, leaving 8 bases between them. Germline CDR1 is SGHTA and CDR2 is FQGNSA. This CDR3 is CASSHYIDTQYF. The CDR3 DNA reads as TGTGCCAGCAGCCACTATATAGATACGCAGTATTTT.

V and J are TRBV7-6 and TRBJ2-2; D gene uncertain. The CDR3 sequence is 15 residues long. Germline V gene lookup returns CDR1 SGHVS and CDR2 FNYEAQ. Trimming took 4 bases from V and 6 from J, leaving 15 bases between them. The CDR3 region is CASSSNMPLPGELFF. The CDR3 DNA reads TGTGCCAGCAGCTCGAACATGCCCCTTCCCGGGGAGCTGTTTTTT. Together with reference TRBV7-6 and TRBJ2-2, the CDR3 gives the full variable domain: GAGVSQSPRYKVTKRGQDVALRCDPISGHVSLYWYRQALGQGPEFLTYFNYEAQQDKSGLPNDRFSAERPEGSISTLTIQRTEQRDSAMYRCASSSNMPLPGELFFGEGSRLTVL.

The chain links TRBV28 to TRBJ1-4; no clear D gene. Germline CDR1 is MDHEN and CDR2 is SYDVKM. The ends were cut back, 1 base at V and 12 bases at J, with 12 bases in the middle. The CDR3 is 13 amino acids. DNA of the CDR3: TGTGCCAGCAGTTTATCGAGTCGAGTGGAACTGTTTTTT. Its protein product is CASSLSSRVELFF.

In nucleotides, the CDR3 is TGCGCCAGCAGCTTGAAGGGGTCCGATACAGATACGCAGTATTTT. Translated, it gives CASSLKGSDTDTQYF. J is TRBJ2-3 and V is TRBV5-1, with D possibly TRBD1 on 5 matching bases. The CDR3 loop spans 15 amino acids. The germline V gene encodes CDR1 SGHRS and CDR2 YFSETQ. Trimming stripped 1 base from V and 3 bases from J, with 12 bases between.

The rearrangement joins TRBV10-2 to TRBJ2-4, with TRBD2 matching over 7 bases. The CDR3 contains 14 residues. Germline CDR1 and CDR2: WSHSY and SAAADI. The junction had 5 bases not matched to a gene; V was cut back by 8 bases and J by 1 base. CDR3 residues: CASREDFAKNIQYF. Written as DNA, the CDR3 is TGCGCCAGCCGGGAGGACTTCGCCAAAAACATTCAGTACTTC.

The V and J genes are TRBV7-3 and TRBJ2-1; 8 nucleotides line up with TRBD2. With 2 bases clipped from V and 0 bases from J, the junction kept 3 bases outside the gene matches. The CDR3 is made up of 16 amino acids. CDR1 and CDR2 (germline): SGHTA, FQGTGA. CDR3 loop: CASSLGGLGSYNEQFF. The CDR3 region has the DNA TGTGCCAGCAGCTTAGGGGGACTAGGCTCCTACAATGAGCAGTTCTTC.

This clone was seen only once. The genes are TRBV10-3 and TRBJ1-4; no clear D gene. The germline V and J ends were trimmed by 3 bases and 8 bases, with 13 bases remaining between them. The length of the CDR3 is 14 residues. CDR1 is ENHRY, CDR2 SYGVKD, per germline. In DNA, the CDR3 is TGTGCCATCAGTGAAGAAGGAGGTCGGGAAAAACTGTTTTTT. This translates into CAISEEGGREKLFF.